This TCR beta chain comes out of a study of PD-L1 blockade in urothelial cancer. Study-wide background: Male sex and bladder-origin urothelial cancer were recorded for twenty-five of 29 patients. Counts from blood samples showed a median of 141,255 T cells. Study-wide points: A below-median TCR clonality in blood before treatment predicted better survival.

As to this clone: The antigen is undetermined. This specimen includes other DNA sequences encoding the same CDR3.

CDR1 and CDR2 from the germline V gene are MNHEY and SVGAGI. Trimming stripped 3 bases from V and 5 bases from J, with 8 bases between. The CDR3 is made up of 13 amino acids. Clones were sequenced by immunoSEQ multiplex PCR, and TCRdb holds only the in-frame ones, with some missing. The sample lists tens of thousands of clones; 90% to 95% were seen once. The J gene is TRBJ2-1, the V gene TRBV6-5; the D is unclear. This sequence was found in a man aged 55 to 69 with urothelial cancer. The specimen was PBMCs, collected around atezolizumab (anti-PD-L1) treatment. The chain's CDR3 is CASSYRGDNEQFF. In nucleotides, the CDR3 is TGTGCCAGCAGTTATCGCGGCGACAATGAGCAGTTCTTC.